Below, 9 T cell receptor beta chains from the same sample are listed, as sequenced in a study of blood T cell repertoires in COVID-19. Sequenced by immunoSEQ multiplex PCR; TCRdb stores in-frame clones only, minus some. The sample consists of some 77,000 clones, 75% to 85% of them appearing once. Sequenced material: peripheral blood. Every receptor here comes from a woman aged 70-85 years with acute or convalescent COVID-19.

The V and J genes are TRBV9 and TRBJ1-2; 7 bases are shared with TRBD1. The J segment lost 0 bases and the V segment lost 2 bases, leaving 13 bases of the junction unmatched. Germline CDR1 is SGDLS and CDR2 is YYNGEE. CDR3 length equals 18 residues. The CDR3 nucleotides are TGTGCCAGCAGCGTTACCGGGACAGCCGCCCGCTCTAACTATGGCTACACCTTC. Protein sequence: CASSVTGTAARSNYGYTF.

The CDR3 spells CSVGQGSQANTEAFF. CDR3 DNA: TGCAGCGTGGGACAGGGTTCCCAAGCGAACACTGAAGCTTTCTTT. This chain connects TRBV29-1 to TRBJ1-1, with 9 nucleotides matching TRBD1. V dropped 6 bases and J dropped 1; count of bases not matched to a gene: 9. CDR3 length: 15 residues. The germline gives CDR1 SQVTM, CDR2 ANQGSEA.

The chain couples TRBV24-1 to TRBJ2-3; 9 bases are a match to TRBD2. The CDR3 runs 14 residues. CDR1 KGHDR and CDR2 SFDVKD come from the germline V gene. Unmatched junction bases numbered 5, after V lost 8 bases and J lost 3 bases. CDR3 residues: CATTPAGGTDTQYF. The CDR3 DNA is TGTGCCACCACCCCGGCGGGAGGGACAGATACGCAGTATTTT.

The V gene is TRBV5-4, the J gene TRBJ2-5; 10 bases map to TRBD2. After removal of 5 bases from V and 2 bases from J, the junction contained 6 bases not matched to a gene. The CDR3 sequence is 15 residues long. Germline V gene sequence: CDR1 SGHNT, CDR2 YYREEE (reference sequence). In DNA form, the CDR3 reads TGTGCCAGCAGGCCTGGACTAGCGGTACAAGAGACCCAGTACTTC. This codes for CASRPGLAVQETQYF.

V is TRBV5-1 and J is TRBJ1-1; tentatively, D is TRBD1 (5 bases). Germline loops: CDR1 SGHRS, CDR2 YFSETQ. V was clipped by 5 bases and J by 1 base, with 12 bases between them. The CDR3 covers 14 residues. The CDR3 loop is CASRRTSGNTEAFF. The CDR3 DNA reads as TGCGCCAGCAGACGGACATCGGGGAACACTGAAGCTTTCTTT. Filled out from reference TRBV5-1 and TRBJ1-1, the complete variable domain reads KAGVTQTPRYLIKTRGQQVTLSCSPISGHRSVSWYQQTPGQGLQFLFEYFSETQRNKGNFPGRFSGRQFSNSRSEMNVSTLELGDSALYLCASRRTSGNTEAFFGQGTRLTVV.

In its sample, this clone was seen once. This rearrangement joins TRBV28 to TRBJ2-4; 8 bases map to TRBD2. Germline lookup yields CDR1 MDHEN and CDR2 SYDVKM. The CDR3 loop spans 16 amino acids. With 5 bases clipped from V and 1 base from J, the junction kept 7 bases outside the gene matches. The CDR3 sequence: CASSVPGLVAKNIQYF. DNA for the CDR3: TGTGCCAGCAGTGTTCCGGGACTAGTGGCCAAAAACATTCAGTACTTC.

The chain recombines TRBV5-4 with TRBJ2-1; TRBD2 matches 7 bases. This CDR3 contains 17 residues. V lost 2 bases to trimming and J lost 0 bases; unmatched junction nucleotides: 8. Germline lookup yields CDR1 SGHNT and CDR2 YYREEE (reference sequence). The DNA of the CDR3 is TGTGCCAGCAGCTTCAAGACTAGCCAGAGCTCCTACAATGAGCAGTTCTTC. It is translated as CASSFKTSQSSYNEQFF.

The J gene is TRBJ2-1, the V gene TRBV5-1; TRBD2 might be the D (5 bases). The germline V gene encodes CDR1 SGHRS and CDR2 YFSETQ. The CDR3 sequence is 14 residues long. V dropped 3 bases and J dropped 7 bases, with 14 bases sitting between them. In DNA form, the CDR3 reads TGCGCCAGCAGCTCCCTTGAAGGGAGTAATGAGCAGTTCTTC. Translating gives CASSSLEGSNEQFF.

The genes are TRBV7-9 and TRBJ2-7; D ambiguous. Germline CDR1 reads SEHNR; CDR2 reads FQNEAQ (reference sequence). Between the trimmed V and J ends, which lost 0 bases and 9 bases, there was a span of 6 bases. This CDR3 is built from 11 residues. The CDR3: CASSLAGRQYF. In DNA form, the CDR3 reads TGTGCCAGCAGCTTAGCGGGCAGGCAGTACTTC.